These 5 T cell receptor beta chains were sequenced from one sample in a study of radiotherapy plus CTLA-4 blockade in lung cancer. Some clones are missing from TCRdb's copy, which holds only in-frame ones; the method was immunoSEQ multiplex PCR. The sample includes 70,000 to 90,000 clones, roughly four fifths of them seen just once. Source: peripheral blood, taken from a patient treated with radiotherapy plus ipilimumab. The receptor set was obtained from a human donor with non-small cell lung cancer who had stable disease on radiotherapy plus ipilimumab.

DNA of the CDR3: TGCGCCAGCAGCTTTGGCGTGGGAGGGAGGGAGCAGTTCTTC. It is translated as CASSFGVGGREQFF. The rearrangement links TRBV5-1 to TRBJ2-1; 7 bases map to TRBD2. Per germline, CDR1 SGHRS and CDR2 YFSETQ. CDR3 length equals 14 residues. J gave up 10 bases and V 2 bases, and 9 bases lay outside the gene matches.

The chain recombines TRBV6-1 with TRBJ1-5; 7 bases fit TRBD1. The CDR3 consists of 15 residues. Germline V gene sequence: CDR1 MNHNS, CDR2 SASEGT. V gave up 11 bases and J gave up 3 bases; unmatched junction bases: 13. The CDR3 region has the DNA TGTGCCGTACAGGGGCCCCGCGAAATCAATCAGCCCCAGCATTTT. Translation: CAVQGPREINQPQHF.

This chain links TRBV27 with TRBJ2-7, with a tentative D call TRBD2 (5 bases). Germline CDR1 MNHEY, CDR2 SMNVEV (reference sequence). CDR3 length: 16 residues. V gave up 5 bases and J gave up 1 base, with 18 bases separating them. In DNA, the CDR3 is TGTGCCAGCAGTCCGCGGACGGACTTCTTTTCCTACGAGCAGTACTTC. Its protein product is CASSPRTDFFSYEQYF.

This clone was picked up one time. The rearrangement joins TRBV6-5 to TRBJ1-2; maybe TRBD1 (5 bases). The CDR3 has 14 residues. CDR1 and CDR2 from the germline V gene are MNHEY and SVGAGI. V lost 7 bases and J 8 bases, leaving 20 bases between the germline ends. CDR3 sequence (DNA): TGTGCCAGCACAGAAGGGGCGGGGAACAGGGGCTACACCTTC. Its protein product is CASTEGAGNRGYTF.

J is TRBJ1-2 and V is TRBV7-3; D is unresolved. With 0 bases removed from V and 4 bases from J, the gap between germline ends came to 9 bases. CDR1 is SGHTA, CDR2 FQGTGA, per germline. CDR3 length equals 14 residues. CDR3 sequence (DNA): TGTGCCAGCAGCTTAACCGCGAGCCCCTATGGCTACACCTTC. Translated: CASSLTASPYGYTF.